The rows below give T cell receptor beta chains drawn from one sample of a study of OX40 agonist ivuxolimab in advanced cancers. The method was immunoSEQ multiplex PCR; TCRdb's version includes in-frame clones alone and lacks a portion of them. This sample has approximately 58,000 clones, with roughly four fifths found just once. This material consisted of CD4+ or CD8+ T cells sorted from blood, taken in a trial of the OX40 agonist ivuxolimab. The origin of the receptors is an adult with an advanced solid tumor such as melanoma, head and neck, liver or kidney cancer. The CDR3 runs from the conserved cysteine through the conserved F or W. A D gene is named only where the DNA matches it firmly. The size field is filled for only some rows; it gives once, few, many or a size class.

-	-	TRBV15	TRBJ1-2	CATSTFSNIEGYTF	TGTGCCACCAGCACTTTTAGTAACATTGAAGGCTACACCTTC
-	-	TRBV5-4	TRBJ2-1	CASSGVLGTIPNEQFF	TGTGCCAGCAGCGGAGTGCTGGGGACAATCCCCAATGAGCAGTTCTTC
-	-	TRBV5-1	TRBJ2-5	CASSTGQTRETQYF	TGCGCCAGCAGCACTGGACAGACGAGAGAGACCCAGTACTTC
-	-	TRBV11-2	TRBJ2-1	CASSYTGKNEQFF	TGTGCCAGCAGCTACACCGGGAAGAATGAGCAGTTCTTC
-	-	TRBV6-5	TRBJ2-2	CASSYSIGIYTGELFF	TGTGCCAGCAGTTACTCAATCGGGATCTATACCGGGGAGCTGTTTTTT
-	-	TRBV10-1	TRBJ2-3	CASSEDGPDTQYF	TGCGCCAGCAGTGAGGACGGCCCAGATACGCAGTATTTT
TRBD1	once	TRBV4-1	TRBJ1-6	CASSQVSLGQGYNSPLHF	TGCGCCAGCAGCCAAGTTAGCCTGGGACAGGGGTATAATTCACCCCTCCACTTT
TRBD2	-	TRBV7-6	TRBJ2-3	CASSLRRESTDTQYF	TGTGCCAGCAGCTTAAGGCGGGAGAGTACAGATACGCAGTATTTT
-	once	TRBV5-8	TRBJ2-5	CASSIVSRETQYF	TGTGCCAGCAGCATCGTCAGCCGAGAGACCCAGTACTTC
-	-	TRBV7-9	TRBJ1-6	CASSLAYDSPLHF	TGTGCCAGCAGCTTAGCGTATGATTCACCCCTCCACTTT
TRBD1	-	TRBV5-1	TRBJ2-5	CASSPGPGGETQYF	TGCGCCAGCAGCCCGGGTCCAGGGGGAGAGACCCAGTACTTC
-	-	TRBV6-5	TRBJ1-2	CASSTPLGGYTF	TGTGCCAGCAGCACTCCTCTAGGTGGCTACACCTTC
-	-	TRBV5-4	TRBJ2-5	CASSSSTGEGETQYF	TGTGCCAGCAGCTCGTCGACAGGGGAGGGAGAGACCCAGTACTTC
-	-	TRBV6-5	TRBJ1-3	CASSQIPFGNTIYF	TGTGCCAGCAGCCAGATCCCGTTTGGAAACACCATATATTTT
TRBD1	-	TRBV29-1	TRBJ1-2	CSVGAGGSYGYTF	TGCAGCGTTGGGGCAGGGGGATCCTATGGCTACACCTTC
-	-	TRBV5-6	TRBJ2-1	CASSGLGTGYEQFF	TGTGCCAGCAGCGGACTAGGGACAGGCTATGAGCAGTTCTTC
TRBD1	-	TRBV5-1	TRBJ2-3	CASSLGQGAGDTQYF	TGCGCCAGCAGCTTGGGGCAGGGGGCAGGAGATACGCAGTATTTT
-	once	TRBV6-6	TRBJ2-3	CASSRERSTDTQYF	TGTGCCAGCAGCAGAGAAAGAAGCACAGATACGCAGTATTTT
TRBD1	-	TRBV6-6	TRBJ1-2	CASSSDRARDYGYTF	TGTGCCAGCAGTTCCGACAGGGCTCGTGACTATGGCTACACCTTC
-	-	TRBV5-1	TRBJ1-1	CASSLAGQNTEAFF	TGCGCCAGCAGCTTGGCTGGGCAGAACACTGAAGCTTTCTTT
TRBD2	-	TRBV7-2	TRBJ2-3	CASSLTSGRTDTQYF	TGTGCCAGCAGCTTGACTAGCGGGAGGACAGATACGCAGTATTTT
-	-	TRBV6-5	TRBJ1-5	CASSYSQEGQPQHF	TGTGCCAGCAGTTACTCCCAGGAGGGTCAGCCCCAGCATTTT
TRBD2	-	TRBV9	TRBJ2-5	CASSQGTSFRETQYF	TGTGCCAGCAGCCAAGGGACTAGCTTCCGAGAGACCCAGTACTTC
-	-	TRBV19	TRBJ1-5	CASSEGRDQPQHF	TGTGCCAGTAGTGAGGGGCGGGATCAGCCCCAGCATTTT
-	-	TRBV28	TRBJ2-7	CASRLSGYYEQYF	TGTGCCAGCAGGCTTTCAGGGTACTACGAGCAGTACTTC
TRBD1	medium-sized	TRBV7-6	TRBJ2-7	CASSLGQGAYEQYF	TGTGCCAGCAGCTTAGGACAGGGGGCATACGAGCAGTACTTC
-	-	TRBV21-1	TRBJ1-4	CASTPESWAGEKLFF	TGTGCCAGCACCCCCGAATCCTGGGCGGGAGAAAAACTGTTTTTT
-	-	TRBV7-6	TRBJ2-5	CASSLVIKETQYF	TGTGCCAGCAGCTTAGTGATAAAAGAGACCCAGTACTTC
-	-	TRBV2	TRBJ2-1	CASAPEYEQFF	TGTGCCAGCGCCCCGGAGTATGAGCAGTTCTTC
-	-	TRBV19	TRBJ1-1	CASTGRLEAFF	TGTGCCAGTACAGGCAGATTAGAGGCTTTCTTT
TRBD1	-	TRBV6-6	TRBJ1-2	CASRPGQGPYGYTF	TGTGCCAGCAGACCGGGACAGGGGCCTTATGGCTACACCTTC
-	-	TRBV18	TRBJ1-2	CASSPAREGGYTF	TGTGCCAGCTCACCAGCCAGGGAGGGAGGCTACACCTTC
-	-	TRBV7-3	TRBJ2-2	CASSFSLGELFF	TGTGCCAGCAGCTTCTCACTCGGGGAGCTGTTTTTT
TRBD1	-	TRBV2	TRBJ1-4	CASSYHPTADRGNEKLFF	TGTGCCAGCAGTTATCATCCAACTGCCGACAGGGGCAATGAAAAACTGTTTTTT
-	-	TRBV19	TRBJ1-6	CASSIGRGRLTSPLHF	TGTGCCAGTAGTATTGGGAGGGGTCGGTTGACTTCACCCCTCCACTTT
-	-	TRBV9	TRBJ2-7	CASSVGVSISYEQYF	TGTGCCAGCAGCGTCGGAGTTTCTATTTCCTACGAGCAGTACTTC
TRBD2	-	TRBV4-1	TRBJ2-3	CASSQEGGTSGLDTQYF	TGCGCCAGCAGCCAAGAGGGGGGGACTAGCGGTCTAGATACGCAGTATTTT
-	-	TRBV18	TRBJ2-6	CASSRQEISGANVLTF	TGTGCCAGCTCAAGGCAGGAGATATCTGGGGCCAACGTCCTGACTTTC
-	-	TRBV6-1	TRBJ2-3	CASSEAEVLYTDTQYF	TGTGCCAGCAGTGAAGCTGAGGTTTTATACACAGATACGCAGTATTTT
TRBD1	-	TRBV11-2	TRBJ2-7	CASSLGRTGLDF	TGTGCCAGCAGCTTAGGTAGGACAGGGCTCGACTTC
-	-	TRBV5-1	TRBJ2-2	CASSLELNTGELFF	TGCGCCAGCAGCTTGGAGCTGAACACCGGGGAGCTGTTTTTT